Given below is one TCR beta chain in context. CDR1 and CDR2 (germline): MNHEY, SVGEGT. V lost 6 bases, J lost 5 bases, and 17 bases lay in between. The CDR3 spans 15 residues. The record originates from a study of control samples from healthy donors and cancer patients. Using immunoSEQ multiplex PCR, the repertoire was profiled, and TCRdb retains in-frame clones only, with some absent. The sample lists roughly 120,000 clones, about 93% seen once, with about 1.5% in the top ten. This rearrangement joins TRBV6-2 or TRBV6-3 to TRBJ1-5; a weak D match, TRBD1 (5 bases). Sequencing was carried out using PBMCs. This clonotype was obtained from a man aged 45-65 years with head and neck cancer. The CDR3 DNA reads TGTGCCAGCAGCCAAGGTTTGCAGGGCCATCAGCCCCAGCATTTT. It specifies CASSQGLQGHQPQHF.